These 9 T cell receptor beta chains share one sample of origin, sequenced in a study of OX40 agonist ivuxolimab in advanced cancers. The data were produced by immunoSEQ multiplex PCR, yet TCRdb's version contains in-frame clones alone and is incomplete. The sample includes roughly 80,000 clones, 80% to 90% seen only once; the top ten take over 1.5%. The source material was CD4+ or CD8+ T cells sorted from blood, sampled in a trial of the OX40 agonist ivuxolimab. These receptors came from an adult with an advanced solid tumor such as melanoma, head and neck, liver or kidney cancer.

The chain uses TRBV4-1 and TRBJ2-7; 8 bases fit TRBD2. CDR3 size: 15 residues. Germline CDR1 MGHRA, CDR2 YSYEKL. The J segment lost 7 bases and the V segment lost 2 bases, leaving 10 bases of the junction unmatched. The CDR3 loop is CASSQSPGGPKEQYF. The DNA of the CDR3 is TGCGCCAGCAGCCAATCACCGGGGGGGCCGAAGGAGCAGTACTTC.

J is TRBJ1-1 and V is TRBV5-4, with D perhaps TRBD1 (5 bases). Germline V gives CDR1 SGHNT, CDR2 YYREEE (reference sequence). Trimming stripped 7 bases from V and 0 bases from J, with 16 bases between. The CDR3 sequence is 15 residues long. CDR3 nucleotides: TGTGCCAGCCTCCGAGGCCGGGGGGTGAACACTGAAGCTTTCTTT. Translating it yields CASLRGRGVNTEAFF.

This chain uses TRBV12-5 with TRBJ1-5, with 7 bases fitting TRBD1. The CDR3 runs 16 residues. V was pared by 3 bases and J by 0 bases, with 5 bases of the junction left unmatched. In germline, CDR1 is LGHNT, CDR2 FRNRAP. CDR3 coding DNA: TGTGCTAGTGGTTTCTATGACAGGGATAGCAATCAGCCCCAGCATTTT. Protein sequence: CASGFYDRDSNQPQHF.

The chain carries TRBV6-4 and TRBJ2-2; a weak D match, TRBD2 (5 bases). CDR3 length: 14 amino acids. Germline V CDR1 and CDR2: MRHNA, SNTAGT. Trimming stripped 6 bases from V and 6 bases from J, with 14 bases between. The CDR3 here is CASRALSAAGELFF. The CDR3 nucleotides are TGTGCCAGCAGAGCCCTTAGCGCGGCCGGGGAGCTGTTTTTT.

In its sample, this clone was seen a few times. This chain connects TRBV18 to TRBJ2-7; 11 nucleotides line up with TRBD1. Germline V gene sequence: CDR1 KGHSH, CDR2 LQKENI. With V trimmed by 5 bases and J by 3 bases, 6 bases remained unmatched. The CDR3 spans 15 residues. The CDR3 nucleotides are TGTGCCAGCTCAGGGGCCGGGACAGGGGGCTACGAGCAGTACTTC. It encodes CASSGAGTGGYEQYF. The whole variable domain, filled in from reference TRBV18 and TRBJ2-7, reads NAGVMQNPRHLVRRRGQEARLRCSPMKGHSHVYWYRQLPEEGLKFMVYLQKENIIDESGMPKERFSAEFPKEGPSILRIQQVVRGDSAAYFCASSGAGTGGYEQYFGPGTRLTVT.

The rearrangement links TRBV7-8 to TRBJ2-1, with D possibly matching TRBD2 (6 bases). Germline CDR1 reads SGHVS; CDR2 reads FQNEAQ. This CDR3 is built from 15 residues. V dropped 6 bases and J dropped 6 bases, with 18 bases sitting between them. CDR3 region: CASRRSPRGSNEQFF. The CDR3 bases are TGTGCCAGCAGACGATCGCCCCGGGGGTCCAATGAGCAGTTCTTC.

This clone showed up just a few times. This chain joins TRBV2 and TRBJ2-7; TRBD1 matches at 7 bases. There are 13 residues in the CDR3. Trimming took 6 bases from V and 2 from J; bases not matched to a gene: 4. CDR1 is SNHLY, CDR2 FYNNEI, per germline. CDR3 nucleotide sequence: TGTGCCAGCAGCCGGGACAGCACCTACGAGCAGTACTTC. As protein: CASSRDSTYEQYF.

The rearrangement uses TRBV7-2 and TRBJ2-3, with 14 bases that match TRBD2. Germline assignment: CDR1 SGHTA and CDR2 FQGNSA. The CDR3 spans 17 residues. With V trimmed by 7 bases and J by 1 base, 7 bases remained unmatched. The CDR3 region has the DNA TGTGCCAGCACCCGACTAGCGGGGGGGCACGGCACAGATACGCAGTATTTT. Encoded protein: CASTRLAGGHGTDTQYF.

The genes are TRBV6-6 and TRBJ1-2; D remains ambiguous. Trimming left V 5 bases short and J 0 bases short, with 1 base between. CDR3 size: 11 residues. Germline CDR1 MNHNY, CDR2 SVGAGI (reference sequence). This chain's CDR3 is CASSTNYGYTF. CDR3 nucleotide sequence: TGTGCCAGCAGTACTAACTATGGCTACACCTTC.